This TCR beta chain was sequenced for a study of human versus mouse CDR3 diversity and MHC coevolution. The table came from immunoSEQ multiplex PCR; TCRdb's copy has only in-frame clones and leaves some out. The sample lists about 80,000 clones, about 93% occurring once. Naive CD4 T cells were sorted as CD45RO-negative, CD62L-positive. Of note for this clone: Its specificity is not known.

Germline assignment: CDR1 MNHEY and CDR2 SMNVEV (reference sequence). The germline V and J ends were trimmed by 1 base and 7 bases, with 10 bases remaining between them. This CDR3 comprises 13 residues. Study results and limitations: Approximately 1.6 million TCR beta clonotypes were estimated for humans, the largest repertoire. Most of the three human donors had the lowest clonal inequality.

V and J are TRBV27 and TRBJ1-1; D is perhaps TRBD1 (5 bases). The clonotype comes from a person between 25 and 69 years old in good health. Input material: naive CD4+ T cells from blood. The subset: CD45RO-negative CD62L-positive naive CD4 T cells. This chain's CDR3 is CASSLWGRNEAFF. The CDR3 DNA sequence: TGTGCCAGCAGTTTATGGGGCCGAAATGAAGCTTTCTTT.